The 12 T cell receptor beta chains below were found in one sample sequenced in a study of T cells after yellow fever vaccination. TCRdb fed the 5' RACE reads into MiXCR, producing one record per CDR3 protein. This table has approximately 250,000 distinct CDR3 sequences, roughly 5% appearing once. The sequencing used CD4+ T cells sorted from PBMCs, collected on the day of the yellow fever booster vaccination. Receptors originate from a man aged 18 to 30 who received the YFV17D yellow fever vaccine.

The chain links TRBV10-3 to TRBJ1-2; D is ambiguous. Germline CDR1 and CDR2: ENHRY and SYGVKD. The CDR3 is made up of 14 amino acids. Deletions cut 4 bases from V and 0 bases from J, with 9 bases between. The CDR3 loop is CAISGVPANYGYTF. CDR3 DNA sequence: TGTGCCATCAGTGGGGTTCCAGCTAACTATGGCTACACCTTC.

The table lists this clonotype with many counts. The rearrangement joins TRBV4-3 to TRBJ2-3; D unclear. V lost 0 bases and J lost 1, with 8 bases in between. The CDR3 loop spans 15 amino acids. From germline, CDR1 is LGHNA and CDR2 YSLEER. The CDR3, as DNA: TGCGCCAGCAGCCAAGAGGTCCAAGGCACAGATACGCAGTATTTT. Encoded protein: CASSQEVQGTDTQYF.

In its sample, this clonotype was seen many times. The CDR3 region is CAWSVVTDTQYF. The DNA of the CDR3 is TGTGCCTGGAGTGTCGTCACAGATACGCAGTATTTT. The chain joins TRBV30 to TRBJ2-3; D gene uncertain. V was clipped by 0 bases and J by 2 bases, with 3 bases between them. CDR1 and CDR2 from the germline V gene are GTSNPN and SVGIG (reference sequence). The CDR3 runs 12 residues.

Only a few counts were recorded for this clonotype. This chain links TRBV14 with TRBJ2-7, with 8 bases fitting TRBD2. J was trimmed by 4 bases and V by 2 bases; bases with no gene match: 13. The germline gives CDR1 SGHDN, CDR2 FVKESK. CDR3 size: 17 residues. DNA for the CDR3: TGTGCCAGCAGCCAAAAAGCTTCCGGGACTAGTGGGTACGAGCAGTACTTC. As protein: CASSQKASGTSGYEQYF.

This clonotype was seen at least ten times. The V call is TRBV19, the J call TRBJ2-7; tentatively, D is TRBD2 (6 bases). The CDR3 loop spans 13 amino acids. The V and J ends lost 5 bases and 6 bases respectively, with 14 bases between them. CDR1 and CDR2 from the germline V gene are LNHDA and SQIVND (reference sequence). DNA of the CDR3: TGTGCCAGTAGTGGGAGGACCTTCTCCGAGCAGTACTTC. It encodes CASSGRTFSEQYF.

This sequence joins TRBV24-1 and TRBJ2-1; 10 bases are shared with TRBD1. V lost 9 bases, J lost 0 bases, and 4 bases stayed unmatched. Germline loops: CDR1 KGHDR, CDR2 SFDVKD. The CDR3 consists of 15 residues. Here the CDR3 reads CATGRQGASYNEQFF. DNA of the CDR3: TGTGCCACCGGGAGACAGGGGGCCTCCTACAATGAGCAGTTCTTC.

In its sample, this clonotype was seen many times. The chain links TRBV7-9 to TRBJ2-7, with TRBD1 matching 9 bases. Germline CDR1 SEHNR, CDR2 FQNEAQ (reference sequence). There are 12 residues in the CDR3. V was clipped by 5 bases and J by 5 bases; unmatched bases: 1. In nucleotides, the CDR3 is TGTGCCAGCAGCCGGACAGGGGACGAGCAGTACTTC. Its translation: CASSRTGDEQYF.

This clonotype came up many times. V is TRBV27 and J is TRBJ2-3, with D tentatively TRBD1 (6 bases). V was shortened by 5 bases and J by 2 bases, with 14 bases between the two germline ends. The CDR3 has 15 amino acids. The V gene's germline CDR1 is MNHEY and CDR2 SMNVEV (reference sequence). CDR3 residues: CASSPPGTPTDTQYF. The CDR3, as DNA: TGTGCCAGCAGTCCGCCCGGGACACCCACAGATACGCAGTATTTT.

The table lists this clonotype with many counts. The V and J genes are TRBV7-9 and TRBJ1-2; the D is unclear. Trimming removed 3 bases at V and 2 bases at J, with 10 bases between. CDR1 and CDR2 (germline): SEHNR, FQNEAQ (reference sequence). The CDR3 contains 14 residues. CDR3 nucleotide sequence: TGTGCCAGCAGCTTTCTCCCAAGCAACTATGGCTACACCTTC. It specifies CASSFLPSNYGYTF.

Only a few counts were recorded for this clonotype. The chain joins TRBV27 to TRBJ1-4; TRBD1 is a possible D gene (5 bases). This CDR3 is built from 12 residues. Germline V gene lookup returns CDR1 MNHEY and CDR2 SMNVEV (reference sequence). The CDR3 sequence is CPPCREDEKLFF. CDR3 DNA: TGTCCACCTTGCAGGGAGGATGAAAAACTGTTTTTT.

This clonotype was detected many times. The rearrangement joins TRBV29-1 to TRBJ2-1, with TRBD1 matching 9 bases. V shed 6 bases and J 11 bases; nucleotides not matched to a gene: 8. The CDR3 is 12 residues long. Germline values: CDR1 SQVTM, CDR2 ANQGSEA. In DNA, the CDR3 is TGCAGCGTACACACAGGGGGCCCCCAGCAGTTCTTC. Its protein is CSVHTGGPQQFF.

CDR3 in amino acids: CATSPRAGGAEQYV. DNA of the CDR3: TGTGCCACCAGCCCCCGGGCTGGAGGCGCCGAGCAGTACGTC. The rearrangement uses TRBV15 and TRBJ2-7, with a weak D call TRBD2 (5 bases). Germline-derived CDR1 and CDR2 are LNHNV and YYDKDF (reference sequence). This CDR3 region has 14 residues. Deletions cut 5 bases from V and 6 bases from J, with 17 bases between.